This entry lists 14 T cell receptor beta chains sequenced from one sample in a study of cytomegalovirus exposure and HLA in healthy donors (dated by TCRdb to 2015 to 2018). Library preparation used the immunoSEQ multiplex PCR assay. For the multiplex PCR, a mixture combining 60 forward primers for TCR Vbeta segments and 13 reverse primers for TCR Jbeta segments was used. TCRdb carries this immuneACCESS record with in-frame sequences only. Its versions omit some clonotypes, under half of them owing to an unresolved V gene in the studies checked, with the rest unexplained. Within this sample are about 100,000 clones, with 70% to 85% of them counted one time only. Around 3% of the sample goes to the ten largest clones. The sequencing input was PBMCs. The receptors here all came from a woman in her thirties or forties in good health and CMV-seronegative.

V usage is TRBV12-5 and J usage is TRBJ2-3; 9 nucleotides line up with TRBD2. The CDR3 is made up of 15 amino acids. The junction had 0 bases not matched to a gene; V was cut back by 1 base and J by 1 base. Germline V lookup: CDR1 LGHNT, CDR2 FRNRAP. The CDR3 protein is CASGLGGGGTDTQYF. Written as DNA, the CDR3 is TGTGCTAGTGGTTTGGGCGGGGGGGGCACAGATACGCAGTATTTT.

This rearrangement joins TRBV7-2 to TRBJ1-1; possible D gene TRBD1, 6 bases. Germline-derived CDR1 and CDR2 are SGHTA and FQGNSA. Trimming pared 1 base from V and 4 bases from J, leaving 13 bases between. This CDR3 spans 15 amino acids. CDR3 nucleotide sequence: TGTGCCAGCAGCTTAGGAGCAGGGGTGAGCACTGAAGCTTTCTTT. Its protein product is CASSLGAGVSTEAFF.

The rearrangement links TRBV7-8 to TRBJ2-2; D is perhaps TRBD1 (6 bases). V dropped 1 base and J dropped 6 bases, with 18 bases sitting between them. The CDR3 is made up of 17 amino acids. The germline CDR1 and CDR2 sequences are SGHVS and FQNEAQ. The CDR3 is CASSLGSAPEGAGELFF. DNA for the CDR3: TGTGCCAGCAGCTTAGGTAGCGCTCCAGAGGGGGCCGGGGAGCTGTTTTTT.

The rearrangement links TRBV7-6 to TRBJ2-7; 7 nucleotides line up with TRBD1. CDR1 and CDR2 (germline): SGHVS, FNYEAQ. The CDR3 sequence is 15 residues long. Trimming at V came to 3 bases and at J to 0 bases, leaving 5 bases not matched to a gene. This CDR3 is CASSFSGTDSYEQYF. The DNA for the CDR3 is TGTGCCAGCAGCTTTTCCGGGACAGACTCCTACGAGCAGTACTTC.

This sequence joins TRBV7-8 and TRBJ2-1, with 9 nucleotides matching TRBD2. The V gene end was trimmed by 4 bases and the J gene end by 6 bases; junction bases not matched to a gene: 13. Looked up from germline, CDR1 is SGHVS and CDR2 is FQNEAQ. The length of the CDR3 is 17 residues. The CDR3 sequence is CASSYKTGTSLSNEQFF. The CDR3 DNA reads as TGTGCCAGCAGCTACAAAACCGGGACTAGCCTCTCCAATGAGCAGTTCTTC.

The genes are TRBV2 and TRBJ1-5; 10 bases agree with TRBD1. The CDR3 contains 22 residues. J gave up 1 base and V 1 base, and 19 bases lay outside the gene matches. CDR1 and CDR2 (germline): SNHLY, FYNNEI. The CDR3 sequence is CASSEEVPPGQGFLRSNQPQHF. The CDR3 DNA is TGTGCCAGCAGTGAAGAAGTACCCCCGGGACAGGGGTTTTTGCGGAGCAATCAGCCCCAGCATTTT.

This clone occurred a few times. This chain links TRBV7-2 with TRBJ2-2; 7 bases match TRBD2. Trimming cost V 6 bases and J 4 bases; bases outside gene matches: 8. Germline CDR1 and CDR2: SGHTA and FQGNSA. The length of the CDR3 is 15 residues. The CDR3 region has the DNA TGTGCCAGCAGTTTCGGGAGGAGGGGCACCGGGGAGCTGTTTTTT. Translation: CASSFGRRGTGELFF.

This chain uses TRBV28 with TRBJ1-4; 9 bases are a match to TRBD1. The CDR3 runs 16 residues. Per the germline V gene, CDR1 is MDHEN and CDR2 is SYDVKM. V shed 5 bases and J 0 bases; nucleotides not matched to a gene: 4. CDR3 sequence reads: CASSGTGWPTNEKLFF. The CDR3 coding sequence is TGTGCCAGCAGTGGGACAGGGTGGCCAACTAATGAAAAACTGTTTTTT.

V and J are TRBV5-1 and TRBJ2-2, with TRBD2 identical over 8 bases. The CDR3 is 16 residues long. The V gene end was trimmed by 4 bases and the J gene end by 7 bases; junction bases not matched to a gene: 12. The germline V gene encodes CDR1 SGHRS and CDR2 YFSETQ. The CDR3 region has the DNA TGCGCCAGCAGCCGTACAGCGGGGGAAACGGGCGGGGAGCTGTTTTTT. Its translation: CASSRTAGETGGELFF.

The chain carries TRBV30 and TRBJ1-4; D is possibly TRBD1 (6 bases). Trimming took off 4 bases at V and 3 bases at J, with 12 bases between the two ends. The CDR3 runs to 14 residues. Germline CDR1 reads GTSNPN; CDR2 reads SVGIG (reference sequence). The CDR3 sequence is CAWKIQGSNEKLFF. CDR3 sequence (DNA): TGTGCCTGGAAGATTCAGGGGTCTAATGAAAAACTGTTTTTT.

This CDR3 is CASSHLRGTEAFF. CDR3 nucleotide sequence: TGCGCCAGCAGTCACCTTCGGGGCACTGAAGCTTTCTTT. The chain joins TRBV23-1 to TRBJ1-1; no definite D call. TRBV23-1 is an ORF for which the function is uncertain. Trimming stripped 3 bases from V and 4 bases from J, with 9 bases between. CDR3 length equals 13 residues.

Notes on this clone: Other DNA sequences in this specimen translate into the identical CDR3. The rearrangement links TRBV5-1 to TRBJ1-2, with D maybe TRBD1 (6 bases). The CDR3 is 14 residues long. Looked up from germline, CDR1 is SGHRS and CDR2 is YFSETQ. V was shortened by 2 bases and J by 0 bases, with 8 bases between the two germline ends. This chain's CDR3 is CASSFEGANYGYTF. The CDR3 nucleotides read TGCGCCAGCAGCTTCGAGGGGGCTAACTATGGCTACACCTTC.

The chain links TRBV11-2 to TRBJ2-2; weak D call: TRBD2 (5 bases). The CDR3 length is 13 residues. Germline CDR1 is SGHAT and CDR2 is FQNNGV. V lost 4 bases to trimming and J lost 8 bases, with 11 bases between them. This CDR3 reads CASSSNGEGELFF. The DNA of the CDR3 is TGTGCCAGCAGCTCGAACGGGGAGGGGGAGCTGTTTTTT.

This clone was seen only a few times. The genes are TRBV18 and TRBJ2-2; 7 nucleotides match TRBD1. CDR1 is KGHSH and CDR2 is LQKENI in the germline V gene. The CDR3 covers 14 residues. The J segment lost 1 base and the V segment lost 7 bases, leaving 3 bases of the junction unmatched. The CDR3 protein is CASFWDRNTGELFF. In DNA, the CDR3 is TGTGCCAGCTTCTGGGACAGGAACACCGGGGAGCTGTTTTTT.